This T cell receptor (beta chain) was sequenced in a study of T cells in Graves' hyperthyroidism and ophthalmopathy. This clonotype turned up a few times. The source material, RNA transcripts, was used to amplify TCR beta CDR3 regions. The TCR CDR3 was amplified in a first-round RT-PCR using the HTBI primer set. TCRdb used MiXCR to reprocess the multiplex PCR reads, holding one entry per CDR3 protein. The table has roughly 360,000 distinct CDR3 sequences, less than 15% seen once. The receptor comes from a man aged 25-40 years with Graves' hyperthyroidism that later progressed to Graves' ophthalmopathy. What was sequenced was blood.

The CDR3 is CASAHFQGARGYTF. The CDR3 nucleotides are TGTGCCAGTGCCCACTTCCAGGGGGCGCGTGGCTACACCTTC. The V and J genes are TRBV19 and TRBJ1-2; 8 bases line up with TRBD1. Germline V gene sequence: CDR1 LNHDA, CDR2 SQIVND (reference sequence). V was clipped by 8 bases and J by 7 bases; unmatched bases: 12. The CDR3 spans 14 residues.